This T cell receptor (beta chain) was observed in a study of blood T cell repertoires in COVID-19. About the study: T cells, B-cell-depleted T cells, or PBMCs supplied cDNA or gDNA.

This clone was observed once. V was clipped by 1 base and J by 3 bases, with 12 bases between them. This CDR3 region has 15 residues. Germline lookup yields CDR1 LGHNA and CDR2 YNFKEQ. Original analysis: Reference gene primer amplification in the assay estimated nucleated cell counts. Assay used: immunoSEQ multiplex PCR; TCRdb lists only in-frame clones, some missing. V and J calls and clone size come straight from that table; D and trimming were deduced from the DNA. The sample shows approximately 130,000 clones, roughly 84% of them seen only once. Sequencing was carried out using peripheral blood. The receptor's source is a man aged 60 to 75 with acute or convalescent COVID-19. The chain combines TRBV4-2 with TRBJ2-5; D ambiguous. The CDR3 loop reads CASSQARPTEETQYF. CDR3 sequence (DNA): TGTGCCAGCAGCCAAGCTCGTCCTACCGAAGAGACCCAGTACTTC.